This TCR beta chain was captured by sequencing in a study of T cell responses to AZD1222 COVID-19 vaccine. General observations from the study: White British people made up most donors, females outnumbered males, and clonal diversity was possibly underestimated.

The trim removed 2 bases at V and 4 bases at J, leaving 5 bases unmatched. Germline V gene data show CDR1 as SGHRS and CDR2 as YFSETQ. This CDR3 is built from 14 residues. Produced via immunoSEQ multiplex PCR; TCRdb's table is partial and in-frame only. The repertoire includes approximately 89,000 clones, about 88% of them detected once, and less than 15% sits in the top ten. As regards this clone: Its antigen remains unknown.

The source was peripheral blood, collected on day 0 of AZD1222 vaccination. The J gene is TRBJ1-1, the V gene TRBV5-1; 7 nucleotides align to TRBD1. This sequence originates from an adult in good health. CDR3 DNA: TGCGCCAGCAGCTTCGGACAGGTTGGCACTGAAGCTTTCTTT. It yields the protein CASSFGQVGTEAFF.